This T cell receptor (beta chain) originates from a study of blood T cell repertoires in COVID-19. At the level of the study: COVID-19 samples, acute and convalescent, were from the United States, Italy and Spain. Sources were T cells, B-cell-depleted T cells, or PBMCs; the material itself was cDNA or gDNA.

Authors' methods: Estimated nucleated cell counts came from reference gene primer amplification. Libraries were prepared by immunoSEQ multiplex PCR; TCRdb keeps only in-frame clonotypes and omits some of them. That table supplies the V and J calls and clone size; D and trimming were determined from the DNA. This table holds fewer than 80,000 clones, 73% found once. The V and J ends lost 1 base and 2 bases, in that order; junction bases with no gene match: 4. This CDR3 region has 15 residues. From germline, CDR1 is SGHRS and CDR2 YFSETQ. The sequence was obtained from a man between 60 and 75 years old with acute or convalescent COVID-19. The chain couples TRBV5-1 to TRBJ2-3; 7 bases align to TRBD2. Sequenced material: peripheral blood. The CDR3 region has the DNA TGCGCCAGCAGCTTGCAAGCGGGGTACACAGATACGCAGTATTTT. Protein sequence: CASSLQAGYTDTQYF.